Included here is one T cell receptor (beta chain) sequence, with context. The junction differs from germline at one of its ends, possibly a read error. Sampled while nominally healthy, donors likely had unrecorded immune exposures. Amplification used 60 Vbeta primers and 13 Jbeta primers. Some clones are missing from TCRdb's copy, which holds only in-frame ones; the method was immunoSEQ multiplex PCR. This sample has 99,000 or so clones, with over 75% found just once. The source of the sample is a study of cytomegalovirus exposure and HLA in healthy donors. The CDR3 consists of 13 residues. The V gene's germline CDR1 is SSHAT and CDR2 FNYEAQ (reference sequence).

This TCR was recovered from a man under 40 in good health and CMV-seropositive. Sequencing was performed on PBMCs. The chain recombines TRBV7-7 with TRBJ2-5; D possibly corresponds to TRBD2 (5 bases). The CDR3 reads CASSLDGGSEQYF. CDR3 coding DNA: TGTGCTAGCAGCTTGGATGGAGGATCGGAGCAGTACTTC.